The entry that follows covers one T cell receptor (beta chain) sequence. These data belong to a study of cytomegalovirus exposure and HLA in healthy donors. The PCR was carried out with 60 Vbeta primers and 13 Jbeta primers. The data were produced by immunoSEQ multiplex PCR, yet TCRdb's version contains in-frame clones alone and is incomplete. This sample carries roughly 160,000 clones, over 75% of them seen once, and the ten largest clones take 3.5% to 5.5%. Germline V gives CDR1 WNHNN, CDR2 SYGVQD (reference sequence). The CDR3 consists of 15 residues. After removal of 4 bases from V and 5 bases from J, the junction contained 7 bases not matched to a gene.

This TCR was sampled from a man aged 35 to 55 in good health and CMV-seronegative. Sequenced input: PBMCs. The rearrangement uses TRBV10-1 and TRBJ2-3; TRBD2 matches 9 bases. Here the CDR3 reads CASSASGGQGDTQYF. For the CDR3, the DNA is TGCGCCAGCAGTGCCAGCGGGGGGCAGGGAGATACGCAGTATTTT.